The 30 T cell receptor beta chains in this list originate from one sample, sequenced in a study of blood T cell repertoires in COVID-19 (dated by TCRdb to 2018 to 2020). Library construction relied on the immunoSEQ multiplex PCR assay. What TCRdb holds here is the immuneACCESS table cut down to in-frame rearrangements. Part of the clones is not present; checked against another copy, under half of the missing clones reflect an unresolved V gene, and the others are unexplained. The sample records about 260,000 clones, about nine tenths of which are singletons. 1.5% of the sample lies in the top ten. The specimen was peripheral blood. The receptors were sampled from a woman in her 40s who had recovered from COVID-19.

The J gene is TRBJ2-2, the V gene TRBV5-4, with 8 bases fitting TRBD1. The CDR3 is 16 amino acids. CDR1 and CDR2 (germline): SGHNT, YYREEE (reference sequence). Trimming cost V 4 bases and J 3 bases; bases outside gene matches: 8. CDR3 sequence reads: CASSTGTGRYTGELFF. The DNA of the CDR3 is TGTGCCAGCAGCACAGGGACAGGACGTTACACCGGGGAGCTGTTTTTT. The variable domain in full, completed from reference TRBV5-4 and TRBJ2-2, reads ETGVTQSPTHLIKTRGQQVTLRCSSQSGHNTVSWYQQALGQGPQFIFQYYREEENGRGNFPPRFSGLQFPNYSSELNVNALELDDSALYLCASSTGTGRYTGELFFGEGSRLTVL.

The chain joins TRBV30 to TRBJ1-1; possible D gene TRBD1, 6 bases. V lost 2 bases, J lost 2 bases, and 15 bases lay in between. The CDR3 sequence is 15 residues long. Germline V lookup: CDR1 GTSNPN, CDR2 SVGIG (reference sequence). The CDR3 region is CAWSPSDRSNTEAFF. For the CDR3, the DNA is TGTGCCTGGAGTCCTTCAGACAGGTCTAACACTGAAGCTTTCTTT.

The gene calls are TRBV4-2 and TRBJ1-2; D is uncertain. Germline V gene sequence: CDR1 LGHNA, CDR2 YNFKEQ. The CDR3 covers 16 residues. V lost 2 bases and J 3 bases, leaving 16 bases between the germline ends. The CDR3, as DNA: TGTGCCAGCAGCCAACTCGGTCTAGGCGGTGACTATGGCTACACCTTC. This translates into CASSQLGLGGDYGYTF.

J is TRBJ1-4 and V is TRBV5-3; 7 bases fit TRBD1. TRBV5-3 belongs to the ORF category, with a function that is uncertain. The CDR3 is 15 residues long. The J segment lost 7 bases and the V segment lost 0 bases, leaving 6 bases of the junction unmatched. In DNA form, the CDR3 reads TGTGCCAGAAGCTTGGACAGGGGTTTGACTGAAAAACTGTTTTTT. This codes for CARSLDRGLTEKLFF.

V and J are TRBV5-4 and TRBJ2-7, with D hard to call. The CDR3 totals 14 residues. Trimming left V 2 bases short and J 6 bases short, with 15 bases between. CDR1 and CDR2 (germline): SGHNT, YYREEE (reference sequence). The DNA for the CDR3 is TGTGCCAGCAGCTTAAATCCCCGCCCGGGCGAGCAGTACTTC. This codes for CASSLNPRPGEQYF. The whole variable domain, filled in from reference TRBV5-4 and TRBJ2-7, reads ETGVTQSPTHLIKTRGQQVTLRCSSQSGHNTVSWYQQALGQGPQFIFQYYREEENGRGNFPPRFSGLQFPNYSSELNVNALELDDSALYLCASSLNPRPGEQYFGPGTRLTVT.

The CDR3 is CASSLSLGLADYNEQFF. For the CDR3, the DNA is TGTGCCAGCTCACTCAGCTTGGGACTAGCTGACTACAATGAGCAGTTCTTC. The rearrangement links TRBV18 to TRBJ2-1; 9 bases match TRBD2. Germline V gene sequence: CDR1 KGHSH, CDR2 LQKENI. The CDR3 covers 17 residues. Trimming took 4 bases from V and 3 from J; bases not matched to a gene: 10.

The chain combines TRBV9 with TRBJ2-2; 8 positions agree with TRBD1. The CDR3 runs 20 residues. V dropped 4 bases and J dropped 3; count of bases not matched to a gene: 20. CDR1 is SGDLS, CDR2 YYNGEE, per germline. CDR3 sequence (DNA): TGTGCCAGCAGCCCCGACGGATGGGACAGGCCATTTAGCGACACCGGGGAGCTGTTTTTT. As protein: CASSPDGWDRPFSDTGELFF.

The chain couples TRBV2 to TRBJ2-2; 8 bases fit TRBD1. The CDR3 totals 14 residues. Germline V gene lookup returns CDR1 SNHLY and CDR2 FYNNEI. V dropped 7 bases and J dropped 5; count of bases not matched to a gene: 6. CDR3 region: CASTDRVGTGELFF. CDR3 coding DNA: TGTGCCAGCACGGACAGGGTGGGGACCGGGGAGCTGTTTTTT.

This clone was seen only once. The chain is built from TRBV6-1 and TRBJ1-3; TRBD1 might be the D (5 bases). CDR3 size: 16 residues. Per germline, CDR1 MNHNS and CDR2 SASEGT. V lost 1 base and J 2 bases, leaving 12 bases between the germline ends. CDR3 DNA: TGTGCCAGCAGTGAAGAGGGGTTTACGACTGGAAACACCATATATTTT. It specifies CASSEEGFTTGNTIYF.

Points on this clone: Other DNA sequences from this sample encode an identical CDR3 as well. The chain is built from TRBV7-2 and TRBJ1-1; 8 bases agree with TRBD1. The CDR3 contains 13 residues. Germline V gives CDR1 SGHTA, CDR2 FQGNSA. With 5 bases clipped from V and 4 bases from J, the junction kept 3 bases outside the gene matches. Written as DNA, the CDR3 is TGTGCCAGCAGCGCACAGGGGGGCACTGAAGCTTTCTTT. Translating gives CASSAQGGTEAFF.

This chain links TRBV6-6 with TRBJ2-7, with D uncertain. The CDR3 has 13 residues. Trimming cost V 6 bases and J 2 bases, with 11 bases left between them. The germline V gene encodes CDR1 MNHNY and CDR2 SVGAGI (reference sequence). CDR3 coding DNA: TGTGCCAGCAGCCAACTCCCCGCCTACGAGCAGTACTTC. It yields the protein CASSQLPAYEQYF.

The chain recombines TRBV6-5 with TRBJ1-6; 10 nucleotides match TRBD1. The junction had 2 bases not matched to a gene; V was cut back by 2 bases and J by 7 bases. Germline loops: CDR1 MNHEY, CDR2 SVGAGI. The CDR3 length is 15 residues. The CDR3 spells CASSYGDRGNSPLHF. CDR3 coding DNA: TGTGCCAGCAGTTACGGGGACAGGGGCAATTCACCCCTCCACTTT.

This chain links TRBV15 with TRBJ2-5; 8 positions agree with TRBD1. The CDR3 covers 17 residues. The V segment lost 0 bases and the J segment 3 bases; nucleotides outside the gene matches: 9. Germline CDR1 LNHNV, CDR2 YYDKDF (reference sequence). The DNA for the CDR3 is TGTGCCACCAGCAGAGATATACCCGGACAGGGAGAAGAGACCCAGTACTTC. Translated, it gives CATSRDIPGQGEETQYF.

The chain couples TRBV2 to TRBJ2-4; D ambiguous. CDR1 is SNHLY, CDR2 FYNNEI, per germline. Trimming shortened V by 6 bases and J by 3 bases, and 18 bases separated the two germline ends. This CDR3 comprises 16 residues. CDR3 sequence (DNA): TGTGCCAGCAGCCTCTCGTCCGGTGCAATCAAAAACATTCAGTACTTC. It encodes CASSLSSGAIKNIQYF.

The CDR3: CSASGGVNTEAFF. The CDR3 DNA reads as TGCAGTGCTAGTGGAGGAGTGAACACTGAAGCTTTCTTT. The chain carries TRBV20-1 and TRBJ1-1; no clear D gene. Germline V gives CDR1 DFQATT, CDR2 SNEGSKA (reference sequence). This CDR3 is built from 13 residues. V lost 3 bases to trimming and J lost 0 bases, with 8 bases between them.

In this sample, this clone turned up many times. This rearrangement joins TRBV6-2 or TRBV6-3 to TRBJ1-2; maybe TRBD1 (6 bases). Germline V lookup: CDR1 MNHEY, CDR2 SVGEGT. V was shortened by 6 bases and J by 14 bases, with 16 bases between the two germline ends. The CDR3 consists of 11 residues. CDR3 residues: CASSTTGTLTF. CDR3 nucleotides: TGTGCCAGCAGCACAACCGGGACACTTACCTTC.

The V call is TRBV9, the J call TRBJ1-1, with D possibly being TRBD1 (6 bases). The CDR3 is made up of 16 amino acids. The germline V gene encodes CDR1 SGDLS and CDR2 YYNGEE. V shed 3 bases and J shed 1 base, with 16 bases lying between them. Written as DNA, the CDR3 is TGTGCCAGCAGCGGGAGCCGGGACAACGAGAACACTGAAGCTTTCTTT. Translated: CASSGSRDNENTEAFF.

The chain has TRBV11-3 and TRBJ1-1; D not resolved. Germline CDR1 SGHNT, CDR2 YENEEA. The V end was cut by 4 bases, the J end by 4 bases, with 13 bases between. The CDR3 is 14 residues long. CDR3 nucleotides: TGTGCCAGCAGCTCCCGGGGTAGAAGCACTGAAGCTTTCTTT. Its translation is CASSSRGRSTEAFF.

The chain uses TRBV12-3 or TRBV12-4 and TRBJ1-2, with TRBD1 as a possible D gene (6 bases). The CDR3 contains 13 residues. Trimming cost V 6 bases and J 4 bases, with 12 bases left between them. CDR3 DNA: TGTGCCAGCAGAGGAGACAGGATCTATGGCTACACCTTC. It translates to CASRGDRIYGYTF.

This chain links TRBV4-1 with TRBJ2-1, with 12 bases identical to TRBD2. V trimming: 0 bases; J trimming: 6 bases; junction bases outside the gene matches: 3. CDR1 MGHRA and CDR2 YSYEKL come from the germline V gene. This CDR3 has 16 residues. Here the CDR3 reads CASSQEGTSGPNEQFF. The CDR3 DNA sequence: TGCGCCAGCAGCCAAGAGGGGACTAGCGGGCCCAATGAGCAGTTCTTC.

CDR3 loop: CSASHTGLSEKLFF. In DNA, the CDR3 is TGCAGTGCTAGTCACACAGGGCTAAGTGAAAAACTGTTTTTT. The chain has TRBV20-1 and TRBJ1-4, with D perhaps TRBD1 (6 bases). Germline V gene lookup returns CDR1 DFQATT and CDR2 SNEGSKA (reference sequence). V lost 3 bases and J lost 7, with 15 bases in between. This CDR3 region has 14 residues.

This clone showed up just a few times. The chain recombines TRBV27 with TRBJ1-2; TRBD1 matches at 9 bases. The CDR3 is 20 amino acids. The V segment lost 4 bases and the J segment 1 base; nucleotides outside the gene matches: 19. Looked up from germline, CDR1 is MNHEY and CDR2 is SMNVEV (reference sequence). The CDR3 bases are TGTGCCAGCAGTTCCCGGCTACTCGGGACAGGGCACCAATATAACTATGGCTACACCTTC. Its protein product is CASSSRLLGTGHQYNYGYTF.

V is TRBV9 and J is TRBJ1-2; TRBD1 matches 8 bases. Germline-derived CDR1 and CDR2 are SGDLS and YYNGEE. V lost 0 bases and J lost 2; bases outside the gene matches: 9. The CDR3 covers 17 residues. CDR3 protein: CASSVVATGVLNYGYTF. The CDR3 region has the DNA TGTGCCAGCAGCGTAGTTGCGACAGGGGTCTTGAACTATGGCTACACCTTC.

The rearrangement joins TRBV7-3 to TRBJ1-1; maybe TRBD1 (6 bases). The CDR3 has 14 amino acids. V lost 7 bases to trimming and J lost 4 bases, with 16 bases between them. Germline V lookup: CDR1 SGHTA, CDR2 FQGTGA. CDR3: CASTNDRSGTEAFF. For the CDR3, the DNA is TGTGCCAGCACCAATGACAGGTCGGGCACTGAAGCTTTCTTT.

This clone has only one observation. The chain combines TRBV7-2 with TRBJ1-6; 10 bases align to TRBD1. The CDR3 has 17 amino acids. V lost 0 bases and J lost 11; bases outside the gene matches: 10. From germline, CDR1 is SGHTA and CDR2 FQGNSA. The CDR3 bases are TGTGCCAGCAGCTTAGCGGGACAGGGGTCCGGCGGGCCACCCCTCCACTTT. Amino acids: CASSLAGQGSGGPPLHF.

The chain uses TRBV6-6 and TRBJ1-3; D uncertain. V shed 5 bases and J shed 0 bases, with 20 bases lying between them. CDR3 length: 18 amino acids. The germline gives CDR1 MNHNY, CDR2 SVGAGI (reference sequence). The CDR3 DNA is TGTGCCAGCAGTCCTCTTGGGTTCCGGTCGGGCTCTGGAAACACCATATATTTT. This encodes CASSPLGFRSGSGNTIYF.

This clone has a handful of counts. CDR3 in amino acids: CASSFALDTDTQYF. The DNA of the CDR3 is TGCGCCAGCAGCTTTGCCCTAGACACAGATACGCAGTATTTT. The chain joins TRBV5-1 to TRBJ2-3; D is uncertain. Germline V lookup: CDR1 SGHRS, CDR2 YFSETQ. CDR3 length: 14 residues. Trimming left V 2 bases short and J 2 bases short, with 9 bases between.

The V gene is TRBV11-2, the J gene TRBJ2-1; maybe TRBD2 (5 bases). Per germline, CDR1 SGHAT and CDR2 FQNNGV. CDR3 size: 11 residues. Trimming took 8 bases from V and 8 from J, leaving 10 bases between them. Written as DNA, the CDR3 is TGTGCCAGCGGGAGCGGCGATGAGCAGTTCTTC. Its translation: CASGSGDEQFF.

The rearrangement uses TRBV19 and TRBJ1-3, with D perhaps matching TRBD1 (6 bases). CDR3 length: 14 amino acids. Germline-derived CDR1 and CDR2 are LNHDA and SQIVND (reference sequence). Trimming removed 6 bases from V and 4 bases from J, with 13 bases in between. The CDR3 region is CASRNRAPGNTIYF. The CDR3 nucleotides are TGTGCCAGTAGAAACAGGGCCCCGGGAAACACCATATATTTT.

The chain employs TRBV7-9 and TRBJ1-4, with 8 bases that match TRBD1. The germline V gene encodes CDR1 SEHNR and CDR2 FQNEAQ (reference sequence). Losses at the gene ends were 5 bases for V and 10 bases for J; bases not matched to a gene: 12. There are 15 residues in the CDR3. The CDR3 DNA sequence: TGTGCCAGCAGCCAGGGGGCAGGGGTGAGGGGAAAACTGTTTTTT. Amino acids: CASSQGAGVRGKLFF. Full variable domain (outside the CDR3, taken from reference TRBV7-9 and TRBJ1-4): DTGVSQNPRHKITKRGQNVTFRCDPISEHNRLYWYRQTLGQGPEFLTYFQNEAQLEKSRLLSDRFSAERPKGSFSTLEIQRTEQGDSAMYLCASSQGAGVRGKLFFGSGTQLSVL.